This T cell receptor beta chain derives from a study of T cells in localized non-small cell lung cancer (dated by TCRdb to about 2020). About the investigation overall: The study examined T cell repertoires in a few hundred patients with early-stage NSCLC and compared tumors with uninvolved tumor-adjacent lungs. Of the NSCLC patients, about 130 were male and approximately 100 were female, and the mean age was approximately 66 years. The cohort was made up of roughly 250 treatment-naive NSCLC patients whose localized lung tumors had been resected.

The research as a whole found: Because multi-region tumor sequencing was not performed, intratumor heterogeneity could not be ruled out. Uninvolved tumor-adjacent lung showed the highest T cell clonality, higher than tumor, which suggests more focused antigenic responses in the adjacent lung. Higher blood T cell density associated with longer overall survival, while higher adjacent-lung clonality associated with shorter survival. A median of 57 of the top 100 tumor clones were detected in paired uninvolved adjacent lung, and 28 of these tumor clones were also found among the top 100 clones of the paired uninvolved adjacent lung. Because the study design was exploratory, TCR variables were selected using unadjusted p-values without false-discovery rate correction.

At diagnosis, tumor, uninvolved tumor-adjacent lung and peripheral blood were collected and then preserved as a mix of FFPE and fresh-frozen material. TCR beta CDR3 regions were sequenced from DNA using the immunoSEQ Assay. As for how the authors treated the data: To compute T cell density, TCR beta template counts were normalized to usable DNA, which was estimated by amplifying housekeeping genes. Using the preseqR package, richness was estimated by extrapolating to 120,000 templates for tissue samples and 400,000 templates for PBMC samples. Clonality was defined as one minus Pielou's evenness. Tissue-enriched TCRs were identified by differential abundance testing using productive amino-acid clonotypes, minimum total count 5 and alpha 0.1. The Jaccard Index and the Morisita Overlap Index were used to measure repertoire overlap between compartments. GLIPH clustered TCR beta CDR3s with public tetramer-defined viral CDR3s; viral motifs required at least three viral sequences plus V-gene enrichment. TCRdb holds this immuneACCESS table with in-frame rearrangements only. Some clones are missing; in checked studies, unresolved V genes explain under half, and the rest has no known cause. D and trimming come from the DNA, and the V and J calls and clone size come from that table. Recorded for this sample are fewer than 2,000 clones; 38% of them occurred a single time. The top ten constitute roughly 9.6% of the sample.

Sequences SGDLS (CDR1) and YYNGEE (CDR2) are obtained from the germline V gene. Spanning cysteine to phenylalanine, the CDR3 consists of 16 amino acids. The CDR3 DNA has 48 bases and is translated from base 1. Clipping removes 0 bases from V and 6 bases from J, with 11 as the unmatched junction base count. This clone was found a few times. There is no known antigen for this receptor. Qualities for individual bases were not recorded, and no much larger clone is one base off. The clonotype comes from a female donor at least 60 years old with stage I lung adenocarcinoma. This chain joins TRBV9 to TRBJ1-2, with 7 junctional bases fitting TRBD1. Sample: lung tumor tissue, taken before any cancer treatment. The CDR3 in this case is CASSVGGQVLSDGYTF. The bases read TGTGCCAGCAGCGTAGGTGGACAGGTTCTATCTGATGGCTACACCTTC. Extended through the reference TRBV9 and TRBJ1-2 proteins, this CDR3 yields the full variable domain: DSGVTQTPKHLITATGQRVTLRCSPRSGDLSVYWYQQSLDQGLQFLIQYYNGEERAKGNILERFSAQQFPDLHSELNLSSLELGDSALYFCASSVGGQVLSDGYTFGSGTRLTVV.